These 3 T cell receptor beta chains were all obtained from the same sample, sequenced in a study of early T cells in non-severe SARS-CoV-2 infection. One entry per CDR3 protein results from TCRdb running MiXCR on the 5' RACE reads. The data hold 34,000 or so distinct CDR3 sequences, with about 10% observed a single time. Sequenced material: whole blood. The origin of the receptors is an adult who was a healthcare worker with PCR-confirmed SARS-CoV-2 infection or an uninfected control (not recorded which).

This clonotype was seen repeatedly, ten times or more. The V and J genes are TRBV6-6 and TRBJ2-1; no firm D call. Germline V gene lookup returns CDR1 MNHNY and CDR2 SVGAGI (reference sequence). CDR3 length: 15 amino acids. V lost 2 bases to trimming and J lost 4 bases, with 12 bases between them. The CDR3 sequence: CASSYAGETYNEQFF. DNA of the CDR3: TGTGCCAGCAGTTACGCAGGTGAAACTTACAATGAGCAGTTCTTC.

The chain recombines TRBV7-3 with TRBJ2-3, with D possibly matching TRBD1 (6 bases). The V and J ends lost 4 bases and 0 bases respectively, with 20 bases between them. Germline CDR1 is SGHTA and CDR2 is FQGTGA. The length of the CDR3 is 18 residues. This chain's CDR3 is CASSSMGYGGPSTDTQYF. CDR3 nucleotide sequence: TGTGCCAGCAGCTCCATGGGGTATGGGGGCCCGAGCACAGATACGCAGTATTTT.

This clonotype was observed many times. V and J are TRBV6-2 or TRBV6-3 and TRBJ2-7; D gene unclear. V gave up 1 base and J gave up 3 bases, with 10 bases separating them. Germline assignment: CDR1 MNHEY and CDR2 SVGEGT. This CDR3 has 14 residues. The CDR3 bases are TGTGCCAGCAGTTACTTCCAGCTCAACTACGAGCAGTACTTC. This translates into CASSYFQLNYEQYF.